The T cell receptor (beta chain) under discussion was sequenced for a study of shared clonotypes between healthy human individuals (dated by TCRdb to 2018 to 2020). General notes on the study: A couple of women and a few men aged 18 to 49 years were included in the cohort. For each donor, CD4 naive and CD4 memory were each run on three plates, CD8 naive on two plates, and CD8 memory on one plate. Blood TCR repertoires of a handful of healthy adults were deeply sequenced to estimate repertoire size and the extent of clonotype sharing between individuals. Different laboratories and diverse techniques were used to prepare libraries and sequence TCR repertoires, to increase sequencing depth and limit assay-specific biases. Per donor, leukapheresis produced somewhere between about 0.9 and 9 billion PBMCs. Points the paper makes about the study in general: Because the study included a small number of donors, the genetic and exposure-history diversity represented was limited. Larger estimated clonotype richness was generally found for naive subsets than for memory subsets. Higher generation probabilities were observed for clonotypes shared by all four sorted-subset donors than for non-shared clonotypes. Pairwise subsampling indicated that sequencing depth was expected to affect the degree of clonotype sharing among donors. Sampling was restricted to blood, and TCR repertoires in tissues likely differ from the TCR repertoires found in blood. About 5% of naive CD4, 3.5% of naive CD8, roughly 2.4% of memory CD4, and 0.35% to 0.5% of memory CD8 clonotypes were shared across several donors. Rarefaction of sorted-subset datasets indicated incomplete sequencing despite the large sequencing depth.

From the germline V gene (reference sequence), CDR1 is SEHNR and CDR2 is FQNEAQ. Including the terminal cysteine and phenylalanine, the CDR3 comprises 14 residues. The DNA shown is the 42-base CDR3, in frame from base 1. Trimming costs V 2 bases and J 0 bases, and their ends lie 7 bases apart. A note on this clone: The antigen this receptor binds is unknown. No base-level quality is on record; no much larger clone is a single base apart.

TCR CDR3 regions were amplified from genomic DNA by multiplex PCR using the deep immunoSEQ assay. Extracted genomic DNA from each cell subset was distributed evenly across all wells of several immunoSEQ 96-well plates, and each plate was treated as a replicate. For sorted subsets, approximately 200 ng of genomic DNA, equivalent to 25,000 to 35,000 T cell genomes, went into each replicate PCR. The purified libraries were quantified using a Qubit 3.0 fluorometer, sized with a Bioanalyzer 2100, and then quantified again using the KAPA Library Quantification kit. Every immunoSEQ 96-well plate was sequenced on a separate single-read 150-cycle Illumina NextSeq 550 flow cell. In the original analysis: Because the immunoSEQ output held only junctional sequences and lacked quality scores, the filtering could not match the filtering applied to full-length reads. Sequences were annotated with PyIR, a Python wrapper for IgBLAST v1.9, using IMGT germline references to assign V/J genes and CDR3. Reads with weak V/J assignments (E-value above 1e-6), missing CDR3, stop codons, out-of-frame junctions, or ambiguous translated residues were removed. V3J clonotypes were defined as sequences sharing the same inferred V gene, J gene, and CDR3 amino acid sequence. To compute the percentage overlap between repertoires, the number of shared unique clonotypes was divided by the size of the smaller repertoire. Repertoire richness was assessed with RTK rarefaction, the Chao1 estimator, and Recon v2.1 estimates of unobserved clonotypes. OLGA was used to compute generation probabilities for all TCRbeta clonotypes that the gDNA method yielded from a handful of donors. TCRdb stores this immuneACCESS table with in-frame sequences only. Part of the clones is absent; in the studies checked, under half of the shortfall reflects unresolved V genes, and no reason is known for the rest. V and J calls and clone size come straight from that table; D and trimming were deduced from the DNA. For this sample the table gives about 2.4 million clones, of which around 90% were detected only once. About 0.13% of the sample lies in the top ten.

Healthy HIV-negative adults with no recently reported acute infections or vaccinations were included as donors. Every donor was a Caucasian adult residing in Nashville, Tennessee, USA. CD4+ T cells were enriched through magnetic negative selection, after which naive cells were positively selected on CD45RA and the remaining negative fraction served as the memory subset. Blood was obtained by leukapheresis, after which PBMCs were separated by Ficoll-Histopaque density gradient centrifugation and cryopreserved in liquid nitrogen vapor phase. Analytical flow cytometry was used to check the purity and quantity of each magnetically sorted T cell population. From each sorted fraction, genomic DNA was isolated and quantified by UV absorbance on a Nanodrop 2000c.

The specimen sequenced was naive CD4+ T cells sorted from blood. This specimen's cell subset or site label, interpreted: CD45RA+ positively selected. The TCR originated in a man between 18 and 29 years old in good health. This sequence uses TRBV7-9 and TRBJ1-1; no D gene can be assigned with confidence. The CDR3 region has the sequence CASSLSVLNTEAFF. The DNA sequence is given as TGTGCCAGCAGCTTATCAGTTTTGAACACTGAAGCTTTCTTT.